The 16 T cell receptor beta chains given below trace back to one sample, sequenced in a study of patients and donors after allogeneic stem cell transplantation. MiXCR, run by TCRdb on the RT-PCR reads, gives a single entry per CDR3 protein. The sample records hundreds of thousands of distinct CDR3 sequences, more than 15% being singletons. The sequenced sample was blood, either unsorted or a sorted T cell fraction (not recorded which). These receptors came from a human donor who was either an allogeneic HSCT recipient or a stem cell or donor lymphocyte infusion donor (not recorded which). It is not recorded whose cells these are; they may come from a transplant donor.

For the CDR3, the DNA is TGTGCCAGCAGTCCAATAGCGGGAAAGGCTTGGTACGAGCAGTACTTC. It yields the protein CASSPIAGKAWYEQYF. This chain links TRBV3-1 with TRBJ2-7; 8 positions match TRBD2. The CDR3 extends over 16 amino acids. CDR1 LGHDT and CDR2 YNNKEL come from the germline V gene (reference sequence). The V and J ends lost 6 bases and 4 bases, in that order; junction bases with no gene match: 14.

This clonotype was picked up many times. The chain uses TRBV12-3 or TRBV12-4 and TRBJ1-1; perhaps TRBD1 as D (6 bases). The CDR3 extends over 14 amino acids. V was pared by 5 bases and J by 5 bases, with 15 bases between. DNA of the CDR3: TGTGCCAGCAGTCCAGCAGGGGCGAGTACTGAAGCTTTCTTT. Residues: CASSPAGASTEAFF.

This clonotype came up many times. The chain carries TRBV12-3 or TRBV12-4 and TRBJ1-1, with no clear D. V shed 6 bases and J shed 0 bases, with 14 bases lying between them. The CDR3 spans 15 residues. The CDR3 coding sequence is TGTGCCAGCAGCCAAGGGAAGACGGTGAACACTGAAGCTTTCTTT. It specifies CASSQGKTVNTEAFF.

This clonotype was observed a few times. V gene TRBV27 combines with J gene TRBJ2-7, with D possibly TRBD1 on 6 matching bases. The CDR3 totals 15 residues. CDR1 is MNHEY and CDR2 is SMNVEV in the germline V gene (reference sequence). V lost 0 bases, J lost 3 bases, and 12 bases lay in between. In DNA form, the CDR3 reads TGTGCCAGCAGTTTATCCTCAGGGGCTCTCTACGAGCAGTACTTC. Protein: CASSLSSGALYEQYF.

The chain couples TRBV6-5 to TRBJ2-1, with D tentatively TRBD2 (5 bases). Germline-derived CDR1 and CDR2 are MNHEY and SVGAGI. CDR3 length equals 13 residues. The V end lost 4 bases, the J end lost 6 bases, and 10 bases lay between the germline ends. CDR3 bases: TGTGCCAGCAGTTCTCGGGGTTTCAATGAGCAGTTCTTC. This encodes CASSSRGFNEQFF.

The chain carries TRBV27 and TRBJ2-4, with a possible D match to TRBD1 (6 bases). The CDR3 has 15 amino acids. Germline V CDR1 and CDR2: MNHEY, SMNVEV (reference sequence). V lost 5 bases, J lost 2 bases, and 13 bases lay in between. The CDR3 sequence is CASSVQGPTKNIQYF. CDR3 nucleotide sequence: TGTGCCAGCAGTGTACAGGGTCCGACCAAAAACATTCAGTACTTC.

This clonotype was recorded at least ten times. CDR3 amino acids: CASSPSMNTEAFF. CDR3 sequence (DNA): TGTGCCAGCAGCCCGAGTATGAACACTGAAGCTTTCTTT. The chain employs TRBV14 and TRBJ1-1; no reliable D call. Trimming cost V 4 bases and J 0 bases, with 6 bases left between them. Germline lookup yields CDR1 SGHDN and CDR2 FVKESK. CDR3 length: 13 amino acids.

This clonotype was seen repeatedly, ten times or more. The gene calls are TRBV5-1 and TRBJ1-5; no clear D. This CDR3 comprises 15 residues. The ends were cut back, 0 bases at V and 0 bases at J, with 7 bases in the middle. The germline V gene encodes CDR1 SGHRS and CDR2 YFSETQ. The CDR3 nucleotides are TGCGCCAGCAGCTTGGGTCCAGATAGCAATCAGCCCCAGCATTTT. Translating it yields CASSLGPDSNQPQHF.

This clonotype was counted only a few times. J is TRBJ2-6 and V is TRBV24-1; the D gene could be TRBD1 or TRBD2 (5 bases each). CDR3 size: 18 residues. Trimming left V 2 bases short and J 3 bases short, with 16 bases between. Per the germline V gene, CDR1 is KGHDR and CDR2 is SFDVKD. Here the CDR3 reads CATSDSWDPKDGANVLTF. As DNA, the CDR3 is TGTGCCACCAGTGATTCCTGGGACCCGAAGGATGGGGCCAACGTCCTGACTTTC.

This clonotype was detected a few times. The genes are TRBV6-6 and TRBJ1-2; D is unresolved. This CDR3 is 13 amino acids long. Germline V gives CDR1 MNHNY, CDR2 SVGAGI (reference sequence). Trimming took 4 bases from V and 4 from J, leaving 10 bases between them. The CDR3 here is CASSSPERYGYTF. The DNA for the CDR3 is TGTGCCAGCAGTTCGCCTGAACGCTATGGCTACACCTTC.

CDR3 protein: CSAPRQGPLKTQYF. The CDR3 DNA sequence: TGCAGTGCCCCTAGACAGGGGCCGCTAAAGACCCAGTACTTC. This rearrangement joins TRBV20-1 to TRBJ2-5; 8 bases line up with TRBD1. There are 14 residues in the CDR3. V lost 6 bases to trimming and J lost 6 bases; unmatched junction nucleotides: 12. Germline V gene lookup returns CDR1 DFQATT and CDR2 SNEGSKA (reference sequence).

This clonotype showed up many times. The rearrangement links TRBV5-1 to TRBJ2-7; possibly TRBD2 for D (6 bases). Germline CDR1 is SGHRS and CDR2 is YFSETQ. There are 16 residues in the CDR3. V was trimmed by 4 bases and J by 1 base, leaving 18 bases between them. The CDR3 DNA reads TGCGCCAGCAGCCCGGGACTTTCCCCAGCGTCCTACGAGCAGTACTTC. Its protein is CASSPGLSPASYEQYF.

This clonotype was seen a few times. This chain connects TRBV9 to TRBJ2-2, with TRBD2 matching 8 bases. V shed 2 bases and J 6 bases; nucleotides not matched to a gene: 6. The CDR3 length is 15 residues. Germline V gene sequence: CDR1 SGDLS, CDR2 YYNGEE. CDR3 protein: CASSVGTRLAGELFF. The CDR3 coding sequence is TGTGCCAGCAGCGTCGGGACTAGGCTTGCCGGGGAGCTGTTTTTT. Full variable domain (rest looked up from reference TRBV9 and TRBJ2-2): DSGVTQTPKHLITATGQRVTLRCSPRSGDLSVYWYQQSLDQGLQFLIQYYNGEERAKGNILERFSAQQFPDLHSELNLSSLELGDSALYFCASSVGTRLAGELFFGEGSRLTVL.

This clonotype was seen many times. This chain joins TRBV5-1 and TRBJ2-7; unclear D gene. Trimming cost V 4 bases and J 2 bases, with 19 bases left between them. This CDR3 region has 16 residues. CDR1 is SGHRS and CDR2 is YFSETQ in the germline V gene. CDR3 in DNA: TGCGCCAGCAGCCTCAAGGGTAGGGTTAGAACCTACGAGCAGTACTTC. Translation: CASSLKGRVRTYEQYF.

This clonotype appeared many times. The chain carries TRBV5-1 and TRBJ1-1; D is perhaps TRBD1 (6 bases). Per the germline V gene, CDR1 is SGHRS and CDR2 is YFSETQ. The CDR3 consists of 13 residues. V gave up 6 bases and J gave up 5 bases, with 14 bases separating them. The CDR3: CASNPDRMTEAFF. CDR3 coding DNA: TGCGCCAGCAACCCGGACAGAATGACTGAAGCTTTCTTT. The whole variable domain, filled in from reference TRBV5-1 and TRBJ1-1, reads KAGVTQTPRYLIKTRGQQVTLSCSPISGHRSVSWYQQTPGQGLQFLFEYFSETQRNKGNFPGRFSGRQFSNSRSEMNVSTLELGDSALYLCASNPDRMTEAFFGQGTRLTVV.

V gene TRBV10-3 combines with J gene TRBJ2-3; 8 bases agree with TRBD2. Germline V CDR1 and CDR2: ENHRY, SYGVKD. The CDR3 sequence is 15 residues long. Trimming cost V 3 bases and J 3 bases; bases outside gene matches: 5. The CDR3 loop is CAISDETSVTDTQYF. The CDR3 DNA is TGTGCCATCAGTGACGAGACTAGCGTAACAGATACGCAGTATTTT.